What follows are 24 T cell receptor beta chains derived from one specimen sequenced in a study of read filtering for tumor transcriptome and immune sequencing. This library used roughly 430 ng RNA and molecular barcoded adaptors spanning alpha/delta and beta/gamma chains. TCRdb used MiXCR to reprocess the reads, holding one entry per CDR3 protein. This sample has roughly 130,000 distinct CDR3 sequences, with 13% found just once. Sample: a population of CD138-negative cells sorted from bone marrow. These receptors came from a donor at least 40 years old with multiple myeloma.

This clonotype was observed at least ten times. This rearrangement joins TRBV4-1 to TRBJ2-1; D is undetermined. Per germline, CDR1 MGHRA and CDR2 YSYEKL. Trimming stripped 5 bases from V and 4 bases from J, with 12 bases between. This CDR3 has 14 amino acids. Here the CDR3 reads CASSIEHLYNEQFF. CDR3 nucleotides: TGCGCCAGCAGCATAGAGCACTTGTACAATGAGCAGTTCTTC.

About this clonotype itself: This CDR3 is missing its conserved last phenylalanine or tryptophan, likely due to a read error. The chain recombines TRBV5-4 with TRBJ1-1; D gene ambiguous. The germline V gene encodes CDR1 SGHNT and CDR2 YYREEE (reference sequence). V lost 2 bases and J 1 base, leaving 6 bases between the germline ends. The CDR3 runs 13 residues. This CDR3 is CASSLLQNTEAFL. CDR3 bases: TGTGCCAGCAGCTTACTGCAGAACACTGAAGCTTTCCTT.

This clonotype has a count of ten or more. This chain joins TRBV5-5 and TRBJ2-2, with D possibly TRBD1 on 6 matching bases. The V end lost 4 bases, the J end lost 2 bases, and 15 bases lay between the germline ends. CDR1 is SGHKS, CDR2 YYEKEE, per germline (reference sequence). The CDR3 is made up of 16 amino acids. CDR3 loop: CASSANTGYNTGELFF. The CDR3 DNA is TGTGCCAGCAGCGCCAACACAGGGTATAACACCGGGGAGCTGTTTTTT.

As for this clonotype: A single base separates this from a much larger clone, so it may be a read error. This rearrangement joins TRBV29-1 to TRBJ2-1, with a weak D call TRBD2 (7 bases). Looked up from germline, CDR1 is SQVTM and CDR2 is ANQGSEA. The CDR3 spans 12 residues. The CDR3 DNA is TGCAGCGTTGGGGGGGGCTACAAGGAGCAGTTCTTC. Translated: CSVGGGYKEQFF.

This clonotype was counted ten times or more. The chain employs TRBV6-2 or TRBV6-3 and TRBJ2-1, with 13 bases identical to TRBD2. This CDR3 spans 15 amino acids. The germline gives CDR1 MNHEY, CDR2 SVGEGT. J was trimmed by 4 bases and V by 6 bases; bases with no gene match: 3. Here the CDR3 reads CASRMGLAGYNEQFF. The CDR3 DNA reads as TGTGCCAGCAGAATGGGACTAGCGGGGTACAATGAGCAGTTCTTC.

This clonotype was detected ten times or more. The chain links TRBV27 to TRBJ2-3, with 10 bases matching TRBD2. Trimming cost V 10 bases and J 6 bases; bases outside gene matches: 19. The CDR3 extends over 17 amino acids. Germline CDR1 is MNHEY and CDR2 is SMNVEV (reference sequence). CDR3: CATHARALAGAPDTQYF. The CDR3 DNA sequence: TGTGCCACGCACGCCCGGGCCCTAGCGGGGGCCCCCGATACGCAGTATTTT.

The table lists this clonotype with many counts. The V gene is TRBV5-5, the J gene TRBJ1-5; TRBD1 matches at 10 bases. The junction had 8 bases not matched to a gene; V was cut back by 9 bases and J by 8 bases. The CDR3 spans 13 residues. Looked up from germline, CDR1 is SGHKS and CDR2 is YYEKEE (reference sequence). CDR3 in amino acids: CATSDRGLEPQHF. The DNA of the CDR3 is TGTGCCACCTCGGACAGGGGGTTGGAGCCCCAGCATTTT.

In regard to this clonotype: A junction boundary mismatches the germline segment, possibly from a read error. CDR3 nucleotide sequence: TGTGCCAGCAGCCTCCCCGGGACCAACCAAGAGACCCGGTACTTC. Translated: CASSLPGTNQETRYF. The chain recombines TRBV28 with TRBJ2-5, with D perhaps TRBD1 or TRBD2 (5 bases each). This CDR3 is built from 15 residues. CDR1 is MDHEN, CDR2 SYDVKM, per germline.

Concerning this clonotype: A single base separates this from a much larger clone, so it may be a read error. CDR3 sequence: CASSPASGAGYNEQFF. CDR3 nucleotides: TGTGCCAGCAGCCCCGCCTCGGGGGCCGGTTACAATGAGCAGTTCTTC. This chain joins TRBV11-2 and TRBJ2-1; D is perhaps TRBD1 or TRBD2 (6 bases each). Trimming removed 5 bases at V and 4 bases at J, with 18 bases between. Per the germline V gene, CDR1 is SGHAT and CDR2 is FQNNGV. CDR3 length equals 16 residues.

The table lists this clonotype with a few counts. This may be a read error, as it is one base from a much larger clone. DNA of the CDR3: TGCAGTGCTAGAGCCGGCGGGGAACTCACAGATATGCAGTATTTT. This encodes CSARAGGELTDMQYF. This chain uses TRBV20-1 with TRBJ2-3; D may be TRBD2 (6 bases). CDR3 length: 15 residues. Germline V CDR1 and CDR2: DFQATT, SNEGSKA (reference sequence).

This clonotype was counted ten times or more. V usage is TRBV5-4 and J usage is TRBJ2-1; D may be TRBD2 (6 bases). Germline CDR1 reads SGHNT; CDR2 reads YYREEE (reference sequence). The length of the CDR3 is 16 residues. The V gene lost 1 base and the J gene lost 6 bases, with 17 bases spanning the gap. CDR3 in amino acids: CASSLTGDLPRNEQFF. CDR3 nucleotides: TGTGCCAGCAGCTTGACGGGGGACCTTCCCCGCAATGAGCAGTTCTTC.

This clonotype was seen repeatedly, ten times or more. This chain links TRBV7-8 with TRBJ2-2, with 7 positions matching TRBD2. Per the germline V gene, CDR1 is SGHVS and CDR2 is FQNEAQ. V lost 2 bases to trimming and J lost 0 bases; unmatched junction nucleotides: 6. The CDR3 consists of 17 residues. The DNA of the CDR3 is TGTGCCAGCAGCTTAAGAACTAGCGCCGCGAACACCGGGGAGCTGTTTTTT. Amino acid sequence: CASSLRTSAANTGELFF.

This clonotype came up many times. The rearrangement joins TRBV27 to TRBJ2-3, with no clear D. The CDR3 is 14 amino acids. The germline V gene has CDR1 MNHEY and CDR2 SMNVEV (reference sequence). V lost 2 bases to trimming and J lost 0 bases, with 6 bases between them. The CDR3 DNA follows: TGTGCCAGCAGTTTACGTGTCAGCACAGATACGCAGTATTTT. Amino acids: CASSLRVSTDTQYF.

This clonotype was seen repeatedly, ten times or more. The chain employs TRBV7-2 and TRBJ1-1, with TRBD1 matching over 11 bases. The CDR3 is made up of 15 amino acids. The junction had 5 bases not matched to a gene; V was cut back by 6 bases and J by 2 bases. CDR1 and CDR2 from the germline V gene are SGHTA and FQGNSA. The CDR3 DNA follows: TGTGCCAGCAGGTGGGACAGGGGGGTTAACACTGAAGCTTTCTTT. This sequence encodes CASRWDRGVNTEAFF.

The V and J genes are TRBV20-1 and TRBJ2-1; 9 bases agree with TRBD2. Germline CDR1 reads DFQATT; CDR2 reads SNEGSKA (reference sequence). The V gene end was trimmed by 4 bases and the J gene end by 8 bases; junction bases not matched to a gene: 3. CDR3 length: 12 amino acids. DNA for the CDR3: TGCAGTGCTAAAAGACTAGCGGATGAGCAGTTCTTC. This gives the protein CSAKRLADEQFF.

This clonotype was counted ten times or more. The genes are TRBV7-2 and TRBJ2-1; 13 bases map to TRBD2. After removal of 4 bases from V and 8 bases from J, the junction contained 11 bases not matched to a gene. This CDR3 comprises 17 residues. Germline lookup yields CDR1 SGHTA and CDR2 FQGNSA. Written as DNA, the CDR3 is TGTGCCAGCAGCTCTCCAATAACTAGCGGGGGGGCCCATGAGCAGTTCTTC. Translation gives CASSSPITSGGAHEQFF. Drawing the rest from reference TRBV7-2 and TRBJ2-1, the complete variable domain is GAGVSQSPSNKVTEKGKDVELRCDPISGHTALYWYRQSLGQGLEFLIYFQGNSAPDKSGLPSDRFSAERTGGSVSTLTIQRTQQEDSAVYLCASSSPITSGGAHEQFFGPGTRLTVL.

A note on this clonotype: It is likely a read error: a sequence one base away is far more abundant. Lacking the conserved final phenylalanine or tryptophan, this CDR3 likely reflects a read error. The V call is TRBV9, the J call TRBJ2-1; D gene uncertain. The CDR3 is 17 residues long. Germline-derived CDR1 and CDR2 are SGDLS and YYNGEE. V gave up 4 bases and J gave up 5 bases, with 22 bases separating them. Here the CDR3 DNA reads TGTGCCAGCAGCTTAAGGTCGGGCACACACCTGAACAATGAGCAGTTCCTC. Translating gives CASSLRSGTHLNNEQFL.

As concerns this clonotype: A far bigger clonotype differs at one base, so this is likely a read error. The rearrangement joins TRBV9 to TRBJ1-4, with D perhaps matching TRBD2 (5 bases). The DNA end is a closer match to TRBJ2-3, so the J assignment may be wrong. This CDR3 has 16 residues. CDR1 is SGDLS, CDR2 YYNGEE, per germline. This CDR3 is CAGSAEVWLARDTQYF. DNA of the CDR3: TGTGCCGGCAGCGCAGAGGTTTGGCTAGCAAGGGATACGCAGTATTTT.

In its sample, this clonotype was seen many times. For the CDR3, the DNA is TGTGCCAGCAGCCCTCTGGGACAAGCCCAAGAGACCCAGTACTTC. This sequence encodes CASSPLGQAQETQYF. This chain joins TRBV11-2 and TRBJ2-5; the D gene is possibly TRBD1 (6 bases). Germline assignment: CDR1 SGHAT and CDR2 FQNNGV. CDR3 length: 15 amino acids. V shed 5 bases and J shed 1 base, with 14 bases lying between them. The whole variable domain, filled in from reference TRBV11-2 and TRBJ2-5, reads EAGVAQSPRYKIIEKRQSVAFWCNPISGHATLYWYQQILGQGPKLLIQFQNNGVVDDSQLPKDRFSAERLKGVDSTLKIQPAKLEDSAVYLCASSPLGQAQETQYFGPGTRLLVL.

About this clonotype itself: A much larger clone differs from this one at a single base, so this may be a read error. This chain joins TRBV7-9 and TRBJ1-4, with D tentatively TRBD1 (5 bases). V dropped 8 bases and J dropped 5 bases, with 15 bases sitting between them. This CDR3 contains 14 residues. Germline CDR1 SEHNR, CDR2 FQNEAQ (reference sequence). DNA for the CDR3: TGTGCCAGCGCCCCTCGGGGACCGAATGAAAAACTGTTTTTT. It is translated as CASAPRGPNEKLFF.

Note on this clonotype: This clone may be a read error of a much larger clone one base away. The gene calls are TRBV18 and TRBJ2-7, with D possibly being TRBD1 (6 bases). The germline V and J ends were trimmed by 2 bases and 6 bases, with 8 bases remaining between them. The germline V gene has CDR1 KGHSH and CDR2 LQKENI. This CDR3 is 12 amino acids long. CDR3 bases: TGTGCCAGCTCACCAGTAGGGGGCGAGCAGTACTTC. Translating gives CASSPVGGEQYF.

This clonotype was picked up many times. The V gene is TRBV25-1, the J gene TRBJ2-1; 8 bases are a match to TRBD1. CDR1 is MGHDK and CDR2 is SYGVNS in the germline V gene. The CDR3 length is 15 residues. Trimming at V came to 5 bases and at J to 4 bases, leaving 7 bases not matched to a gene. The CDR3 DNA is TGTGCCAGCAGTAAAACAGGGGGACCATACAATGAGCAGTTCTTC. It translates to CASSKTGGPYNEQFF.

This clonotype has a count of ten or more. This sequence joins TRBV6-5 and TRBJ1-1; D call uncertain. Germline values: CDR1 MNHEY, CDR2 SVGAGI. CDR3 length: 15 amino acids. Trimming stripped 0 bases from V and 6 bases from J, with 14 bases between. CDR3 nucleotide sequence: TGTGCCAGCAGTTACTCGATGGTACGAGGCGCTGAAGCTTTCTTT. Translation: CASSYSMVRGAEAFF.

This clonotype was detected only a few times. An end of the junction differs from the germline gene, which may be a read error. The chain carries TRBV30 and TRBJ2-2, with D tentatively TRBD2 (6 bases). CDR3 length: 14 residues. CDR1 GTSNPN and CDR2 SVGIG come from the germline V gene (reference sequence). The CDR3 loop is CARSGEAGTGELFF. The CDR3 DNA follows: TGTGCCCGGAGTGGGGAAGCGGGCACCGGGGAGCTGTTTTTT.